What follows are 11 T cell receptor beta chains derived from one specimen sequenced in a study of blood T cell repertoires in COVID-19. Method: immunoSEQ multiplex PCR; TCRdb's copy keeps in-frame clones and lacks some. The data hold roughly 64,000 clones, with roughly four fifths observed a single time. The sequenced sample consisted of peripheral blood. The receptors here all came from a human donor in a cohort sampled during active COVID-19.

The chain links TRBV27 to TRBJ2-1; D might be TRBD2 (6 bases). The V end lost 5 bases, the J end lost 0 bases, and 17 bases lay between the germline ends. CDR1 is MNHEY and CDR2 is SMNVEV in the germline V gene (reference sequence). This CDR3 region has 17 residues. DNA of the CDR3: TGTGCCAGCAGTGGTTACTGGGGACTGAGCTCCTACAATGAGCAGTTCTTC. Protein: CASSGYWGLSSYNEQFF.

V and J are TRBV3-1 (or the pseudogene TRBV3-2) and TRBJ1-2; TRBD1 matches at 8 bases. Germline V gene sequence: CDR1 LGHDT, CDR2 YNNKEL (reference sequence). The CDR3 runs to 14 residues. The V and J ends lost 7 bases and 7 bases, in that order; junction bases with no gene match: 11. CDR3 sequence: CASNKMDRDFGYTF. The DNA of the CDR3 is TGTGCCAGCAACAAAATGGACAGGGACTTTGGCTACACCTTC.

This chain uses TRBV6-2 or TRBV6-3 with TRBJ1-6, with a tentative D call TRBD1 (5 bases). The CDR3 covers 15 residues. V dropped 2 bases and J dropped 4 bases, with 9 bases sitting between them. Germline V gene sequence: CDR1 MNHEY, CDR2 SVGEGT. The CDR3 is CASSYQGQYNSPLHF. The CDR3, as DNA: TGTGCCAGCAGTTACCAGGGCCAATATAATTCACCCCTCCACTTT.

This clone was counted only a few times. The chain combines TRBV9 with TRBJ2-5; 11 nucleotides match TRBD2. From germline, CDR1 is SGDLS and CDR2 YYNGEE. The trim removed 0 bases at V and 5 bases at J, leaving 9 bases unmatched. The CDR3 sequence is 17 residues long. CDR3 sequence reads: CASSVVDTSGGLETQYF. CDR3 in DNA: TGTGCCAGCAGCGTAGTTGATACTAGCGGGGGTCTTGAGACCCAGTACTTC.

V usage is TRBV12-3 or TRBV12-4 and J usage is TRBJ1-1; D possibly corresponds to TRBD1 (6 bases). The CDR3 is 13 amino acids. V was trimmed by 6 bases and J by 2 bases, leaving 10 bases between them. CDR3 protein: CASRTTGNTEAFF. DNA of the CDR3: TGTGCCAGCAGAACGACAGGTAACACTGAAGCTTTCTTT.

The chain has TRBV5-8 and TRBJ2-7; 7 nucleotides agree with TRBD2. This CDR3 contains 13 residues. Per the germline V gene, CDR1 is SGHTS and CDR2 is YDEGEE. Unmatched junction bases numbered 5, after V lost 3 bases and J lost 5 bases. The CDR3 DNA follows: TGTGCCAGCAGCTGGGCCGGGGGGAACGAGCAGTACTTC. As protein: CASSWAGGNEQYF.

V usage is TRBV27 and J usage is TRBJ2-1; 9 nucleotides agree with TRBD1. Losses at the gene ends were 5 bases for V and 7 bases for J; bases not matched to a gene: 6. Germline V gives CDR1 MNHEY, CDR2 SMNVEV (reference sequence). This CDR3 comprises 14 residues. The CDR3 loop is CASSPDRGTNEQFF. The CDR3 DNA follows: TGTGCCAGCAGTCCCGACAGGGGGACAAATGAGCAGTTCTTC.

The V call is TRBV7-9, the J call TRBJ2-1; 9 bases agree with TRBD1. The CDR3 is 15 residues long. In germline, CDR1 is SEHNR, CDR2 FQNEAQ (reference sequence). Unmatched junction bases numbered 9, after V lost 5 bases and J lost 7 bases. The CDR3 DNA reads TGTGCCAGCAGCCCGGGACAGGGAGGTAAAAATGAGCAGTTCTTC. Its protein product is CASSPGQGGKNEQFF.

The chain has TRBV18 and TRBJ2-3; D gene unclear. Germline V gives CDR1 KGHSH, CDR2 LQKENI. V was shortened by 6 bases and J by 1 base, with 11 bases between the two germline ends. The CDR3 loop spans 14 amino acids. CDR3: CASSQTLGTDTQYF. In DNA, the CDR3 is TGTGCCAGCTCTCAAACGCTAGGCACAGATACGCAGTATTTT.

This chain links TRBV19 with TRBJ1-4, with 9 bases lining up with TRBD1. The trim removed 3 bases at V and 2 bases at J, leaving 4 bases unmatched. Germline CDR1 LNHDA, CDR2 SQIVND (reference sequence). The CDR3 is made up of 16 amino acids. The CDR3 DNA reads TGTGCCAGTAGTATGGGGACAGGGAGGACTAATGAAAAACTGTTTTTT. Residues: CASSMGTGRTNEKLFF.

The CDR3 sequence is CATSRAQGLWQETQYF. CDR3 nucleotide sequence: TGTGCCACCAGCAGAGCTCAGGGACTGTGGCAAGAGACCCAGTACTTC. The rearrangement uses TRBV15 and TRBJ2-5; TRBD2 is a possible D gene (6 bases). CDR3 length: 16 amino acids. The V end was cut by 1 base, the J end by 2 bases, with 14 bases between. Germline V lookup: CDR1 LNHNV, CDR2 YYDKDF (reference sequence).